This T cell receptor (beta chain) stems from a study of early T cells in non-severe SARS-CoV-2 infection. Study-level information: Sequencing input comprised bulk RNA from unsorted whole blood; chain pairing was not available.

TCRdb called the 5' RACE reads again in MiXCR, with one record for every CDR3 protein. The sample holds 69,000 or so distinct CDR3 sequences, 9.5% seen once. Per germline, CDR1 GTSNPN and CDR2 SVGIG (reference sequence). The trim removed 7 bases at V and 5 bases at J, leaving 12 bases unmatched. CDR3 size: 15 residues. Sequencing input: whole blood. This TCR was recovered from an adult who was a healthcare worker with PCR-confirmed SARS-CoV-2 infection or an uninfected control (not recorded which). This sequence joins TRBV30 and TRBJ1-4, with 8 bases aligning to TRBD1. CDR3 sequence (DNA): TGTGCCTCGCTCGGACAGGGAATCGCGAATGAAAAACTGTTTTTT. Translating it yields CASLGQGIANEKLFF.